This T cell receptor beta chain was sequenced during a study of blood T cell repertoires in COVID-19. On the study more broadly: Material from acute and convalescent COVID-19 was sourced from the United States, Italy and Spain.

Study processing details: Reference gene primer amplification gave estimated nucleated cell counts. Only in-frame clones appear in the TCRdb table, and some are missing; sequencing was by immunoSEQ multiplex PCR. The DNA was the basis for D and trimming; V, J and clone size are from that table. The data show 140,000 to 150,000 clones, with 80% to 90% seen just once and 1.7% held by the top ten. CDR1 is SGHAT, CDR2 FQNNGV, per germline. The CDR3 runs 16 residues. The V gene lost 0 bases and the J gene lost 4 bases, with 15 bases spanning the gap. Sequenced: peripheral blood. This sequence was found in a woman in her 50s with acute or convalescent COVID-19. V usage is TRBV11-2 and J usage is TRBJ1-1, with a possible D match to TRBD1 (5 bases). This CDR3 is CASSLDHPGLSTEAFF. CDR3 sequence (DNA): TGTGCCAGCAGCTTAGATCACCCAGGGCTGAGCACTGAAGCTTTCTTT. The complete variable domain, with remaining parts taken from reference TRBV11-2 and TRBJ1-1, reads EAGVAQSPRYKIIEKRQSVAFWCNPISGHATLYWYQQILGQGPKLLIQFQNNGVVDDSQLPKDRFSAERLKGVDSTLKIQPAKLEDSAVYLCASSLDHPGLSTEAFFGQGTRLTVV.